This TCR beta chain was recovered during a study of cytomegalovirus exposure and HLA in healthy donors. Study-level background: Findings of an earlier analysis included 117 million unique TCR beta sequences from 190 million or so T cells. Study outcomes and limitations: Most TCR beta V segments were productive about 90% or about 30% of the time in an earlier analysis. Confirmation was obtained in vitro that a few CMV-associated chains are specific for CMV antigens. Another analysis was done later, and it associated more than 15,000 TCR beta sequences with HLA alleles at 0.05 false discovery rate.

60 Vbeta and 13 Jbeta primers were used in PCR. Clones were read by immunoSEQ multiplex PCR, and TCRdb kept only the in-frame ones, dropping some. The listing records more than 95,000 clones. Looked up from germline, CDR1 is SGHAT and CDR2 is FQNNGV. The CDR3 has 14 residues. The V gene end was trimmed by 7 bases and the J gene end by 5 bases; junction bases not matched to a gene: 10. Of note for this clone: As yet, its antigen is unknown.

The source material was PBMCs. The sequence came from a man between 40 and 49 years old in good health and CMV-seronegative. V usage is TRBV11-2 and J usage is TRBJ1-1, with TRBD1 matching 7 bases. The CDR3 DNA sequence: TGTGCCAGCACTATAACAGGGGTTTGGACTGAAGCTTTCTTT. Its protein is CASTITGVWTEAFF. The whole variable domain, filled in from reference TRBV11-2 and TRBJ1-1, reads EAGVAQSPRYKIIEKRQSVAFWCNPISGHATLYWYQQILGQGPKLLIQFQNNGVVDDSQLPKDRFSAERLKGVDSTLKIQPAKLEDSAVYLCASTITGVWTEAFFGQGTRLTVV.